The 9 T cell receptor beta chains below all came from one sample that was sequenced in a study of spatial heterogeneity in lung cancer. Via MiXCR, TCRdb re-called the 5' RACE reads, giving one row per CDR3 protein. Of 9,500 to 12,000 distinct CDR3 sequences listed, around a tenth are singletons. Time point meaning: blood at routine non-recurrence follow-up after resection. The material sequenced was PBMCs, taken at follow-up. The receptor set was obtained from a female donor with early-stage non-small cell lung cancer.

This clonotype has a handful of counts. The genes are TRBV28 and TRBJ2-3; D call uncertain. The CDR3 covers 13 residues. Germline assignment: CDR1 MDHEN and CDR2 SYDVKM. The germline V and J ends were trimmed by 5 bases and 9 bases, with 15 bases remaining between them. Written as DNA, the CDR3 is TGTGCCAGCAGTCCTCCTACCCCAGGAACGCAGTATTTT. Translation: CASSPPTPGTQYF.

This clonotype was observed at least ten times. This chain joins TRBV2 and TRBJ2-3, with 8 bases matching TRBD1. The CDR3 totals 15 residues. The V gene's germline CDR1 is SNHLY and CDR2 FYNNEI. Losses at the gene ends were 6 bases for V and 4 bases for J; bases not matched to a gene: 9. The CDR3 region is CASRSETGVADTQYF. For the CDR3, the DNA is TGTGCCAGCAGATCCGAGACAGGGGTCGCAGATACGCAGTATTTT.

This clonotype showed up many times. V gene TRBV9 combines with J gene TRBJ2-6; no reliable D call. The length of the CDR3 is 18 residues. The germline V gene encodes CDR1 SGDLS and CDR2 YYNGEE. Trimming left V 0 bases short and J 0 bases short, with 13 bases between. The chain's CDR3 is CASSVEDRPISGANVLTF. CDR3 DNA: TGTGCCAGCAGCGTAGAGGACCGACCAATCTCTGGGGCCAACGTCCTGACTTTC.

This clonotype was counted only a few times. The CDR3 region is CASSRDGLYEQYF. The CDR3, as DNA: TGTGCCAGCAGCCGAGACGGACTCTACGAGCAGTACTTC. The gene calls are TRBV3-1 and TRBJ2-7; perhaps TRBD2 as D (5 bases). CDR1 LGHDT and CDR2 YNNKEL come from the germline V gene (reference sequence). Deletions cut 4 bases from V and 3 bases from J, with 10 bases between. The CDR3 runs 13 residues.

This clonotype was detected ten times or more. V gene TRBV23-1 combines with J gene TRBJ2-5; D is tentatively TRBD1 or TRBD2 (5 bases each). TRBV23-1 is identified as an open reading frame with a role that is uncertain. CDR3 length: 14 residues. V lost 4 bases, J lost 7 bases, and 16 bases lay in between. The CDR3 loop reads CASSPPRGRATQYF. CDR3 DNA sequence: TGCGCCAGCAGTCCCCCAAGGGGACGGGCGACCCAGTACTTC.

This clonotype was counted ten times or more. J is TRBJ2-1 and V is TRBV29-1; TRBD2 might be the D (6 bases). CDR1 and CDR2 from the germline V gene are SQVTM and ANQGSEA. The CDR3 is made up of 13 amino acids. Trimming cost V 4 bases and J 12 bases, with 19 bases left between them. DNA of the CDR3: TGCAGCGTTGTAGACCCTGGAGGGACGGGGCAGTTCTTC. Protein: CSVVDPGGTGQFF.

In its sample, this clonotype is large. The rearrangement uses TRBV12-3 or TRBV12-4 and TRBJ1-2, with a weak D call TRBD1 (5 bases). V lost 3 bases and J lost 3, with 11 bases in between. This CDR3 has 14 amino acids. CDR3 nucleotide sequence: TGTGCCAGCAGTTTCCCAGGGCTCCACTATGGCTACACCTTC. The encoded protein is CASSFPGLHYGYTF.

This clonotype was seen repeatedly, ten times or more. The chain has TRBV7-2 and TRBJ2-2; perhaps TRBD1 as D (5 bases). Germline CDR1 and CDR2: SGHTA and FQGNSA. V dropped 0 bases and J dropped 6 bases, with 8 bases sitting between them. The CDR3 is 14 amino acids. This CDR3 is CASSLAGAPGELFF. CDR3 bases: TGTGCCAGCAGCTTAGCTGGGGCCCCCGGGGAGCTGTTTTTT.

This clonotype has ten or more counts. The V and J genes are TRBV6-4 and TRBJ2-3, with a tentative D call TRBD1 (7 bases). The V gene lost 2 bases and the J gene lost 4 bases, with 13 bases spanning the gap. Germline-derived CDR1 and CDR2 are MRHNA and SNTAGT. CDR3 length: 15 residues. CDR3 in amino acids: CASSDQGGEADTQYF. CDR3 sequence (DNA): TGTGCCAGCAGTGACCAGGGGGGCGAGGCAGATACGCAGTATTTT.